This entry is about one T cell receptor (beta chain). The data were obtained in a study of Ad26.COV2.S vaccination and SARS-CoV-2 variants. Stated treatment: roughly 18 received Ad26.COV2.S at low or high dose, single or two shots; about 5 received placebo; per-sample allocation not given. The samples were gathered on day 63 after the first injection of vaccine or placebo. The length of the CDR3 is 14 residues. Trimming cost V 5 bases and J 9 bases; bases outside gene matches: 6. Germline V gene lookup returns CDR1 SGHTA and CDR2 FQGNSA. Repertoires were generated with immunoSEQ multiplex PCR, while TCRdb's copy carries only in-frame clones and drops some. Altogether 350,000 to 450,000 clones are present, about 85% being singletons, with the ten largest covering 2.5% to 3.5%.

V and J are TRBV7-2 and TRBJ1-6; 8 nucleotides match TRBD1. The sequenced sample was peripheral blood, obtained in a trial of Ad26.COV2.S vaccine versus placebo. The clonotype was recovered from a person aged 18-60 years who received the Ad26.COV2.S COVID-19 vaccine or a placebo. The CDR3 nucleotides read TGTGCCAGCAGCCCAGGGGGCGGAGGTTCACCCCTCCACTTT. This translates into CASSPGGGGSPLHF.